The clone carrying this T cell receptor (beta chain) was detected ten times or more. No antigen is known for it. This record comes from a study of neurological immune-mediated disorders. CDR3 length: 17 residues. The V gene end was trimmed by 4 bases and the J gene end by 0 bases; junction bases not matched to a gene: 10. CDR1 and CDR2 from the germline V gene are DFQATT and SNEGSKA (reference sequence). cDNA synthesis was performed by 5'RACE with 10-nucleotide random UMIs. TCRdb passed the 5' RACE reads through MiXCR, listing each CDR3 protein once. This table holds around 70,000 distinct CDR3 sequences, 3% to 4% found once. The study, taken as a whole, reports: The most TCR clonal expansion was seen in HTLV-1-associated myelopathy, whereas the least was seen in multiple sclerosis, below the level in healthy controls.

The sample was PBMCs. The receptor comes from a woman aged 50 to 60 with multiple sclerosis. The chain carries TRBV20-1 and TRBJ2-5, with TRBD2 identical over 11 bases. Here the CDR3 DNA reads TGCAGTGCTATTAGTCGGTCTAGCGGGGGGAACCAAGAGACCCAGTACTTC. Amino acid sequence: CSAISRSSGGNQETQYF.